This note documents a single T cell receptor (beta chain) sequence. Seattle patients were enrolled during active infection and followed longitudinally. The sample is drawn from a study of blood T cell repertoires in COVID-19. Study-wide background: Samples taken during acute and convalescent COVID-19 were collected in the United States, Italy and Spain. The cDNA or gDNA used as material had been derived from T cells, B-cell-depleted T cells, or PBMCs.

Unmatched junction bases numbered 5, after V lost 6 bases and J lost 3 bases. The germline CDR1 and CDR2 sequences are SQVTM and ANQGSEA. The CDR3 extends over 13 amino acids. Per the original methods: Cell counts per sample came from amplifying reference gene primers. The repertoire was sequenced with immunoSEQ multiplex PCR; TCRdb's copy has only in-frame clones and lacks some. The V and J calls and clone size were taken over from that table, and D and trimming were inferred from the DNA. The sample lists about 170,000 clones; 84% were seen once. The rearrangement uses TRBV29-1 and TRBJ1-1; 9 nucleotides match TRBD1. The TCR was taken from a woman older than 75 with COVID-19, enrolled during active disease. The sample was peripheral blood. The CDR3: CSVNGQGYTEAFF. As DNA, the CDR3 is TGCAGCGTCAACGGACAGGGGTACACTGAAGCTTTCTTT.